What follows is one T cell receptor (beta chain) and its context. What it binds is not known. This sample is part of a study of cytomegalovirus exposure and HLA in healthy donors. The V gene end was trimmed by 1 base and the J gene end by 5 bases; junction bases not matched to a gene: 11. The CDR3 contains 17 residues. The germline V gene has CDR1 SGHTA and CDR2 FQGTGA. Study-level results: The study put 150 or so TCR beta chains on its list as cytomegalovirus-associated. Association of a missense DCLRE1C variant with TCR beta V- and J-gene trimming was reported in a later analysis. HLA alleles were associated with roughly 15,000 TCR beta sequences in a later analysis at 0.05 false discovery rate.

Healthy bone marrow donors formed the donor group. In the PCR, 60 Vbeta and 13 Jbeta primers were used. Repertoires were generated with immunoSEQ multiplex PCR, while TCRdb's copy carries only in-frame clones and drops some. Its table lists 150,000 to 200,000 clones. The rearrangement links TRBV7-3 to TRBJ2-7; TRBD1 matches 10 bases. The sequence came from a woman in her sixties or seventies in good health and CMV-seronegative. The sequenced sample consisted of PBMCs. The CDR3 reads CASSLNPLGTGDDEQYF. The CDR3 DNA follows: TGTGCCAGCAGCTTAAATCCCCTCGGGACAGGGGACGACGAGCAGTACTTC.